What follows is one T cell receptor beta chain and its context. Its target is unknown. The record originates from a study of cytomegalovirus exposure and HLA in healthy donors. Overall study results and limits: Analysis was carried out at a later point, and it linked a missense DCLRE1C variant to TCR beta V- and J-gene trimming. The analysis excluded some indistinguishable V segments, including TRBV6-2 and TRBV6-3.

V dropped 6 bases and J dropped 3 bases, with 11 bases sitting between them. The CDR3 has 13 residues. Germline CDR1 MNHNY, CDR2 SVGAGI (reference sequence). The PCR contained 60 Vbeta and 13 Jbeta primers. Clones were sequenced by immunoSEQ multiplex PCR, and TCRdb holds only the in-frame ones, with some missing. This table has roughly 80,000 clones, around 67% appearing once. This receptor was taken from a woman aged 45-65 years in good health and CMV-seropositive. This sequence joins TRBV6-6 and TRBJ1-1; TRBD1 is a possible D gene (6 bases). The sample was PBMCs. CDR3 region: CASRLGTYTEAFF. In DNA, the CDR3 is TGTGCCAGCAGACTCGGGACATACACTGAAGCTTTCTTT.